The present entry profiles one TCR beta chain with its context. Antigen specificity is unknown. The record originates from a study of T cell responses to AZD1222 COVID-19 vaccine. The study's findings and limits: Rises in breadth and depth of Spike-specific TCRs came after two AZD1222 doses.

Clones were sequenced by immunoSEQ multiplex PCR, and TCRdb holds only the in-frame ones, with some missing. This table has around 130,000 clones, around nine tenths appearing once. This TCR came from an adult who received the AZD1222 COVID-19 vaccine. This material consisted of peripheral blood, taken 28 days after the second AZD1222 dose.

CDR3 in DNA: TGTGCCAGCAGCCCACCGTCCGGGGAGCTGTTTTTT. Residues: CASSPPSGELFF. V is TRBV6-6 and J is TRBJ2-2; D unclear. Trimming took 6 bases from V and 6 from J, leaving 8 bases between them. This CDR3 is 12 amino acids long. The germline V gene encodes CDR1 MNHNY and CDR2 SVGAGI (reference sequence).